A single sample gave rise to the 25 T cell receptor beta chains below, sequenced in a study of human T cells and chemical hapten exposure. TCRdb re-called the RACE reads through MiXCR, storing one row per CDR3 protein. The table shows approximately 400,000 distinct CDR3 sequences, with 5% to 6.5% occurring only once. Time point meaning: pre-sensitization, week 0. The treatment: therapeutic diphenylcyclopropenone sensitization with weekly scalp DPC. The sample in question was whole blood, obtained in connection with sensitization to the hapten diphenylcyclopropenone (DPC). These receptors came from a woman aged 50 to 60 with alopecia areata. Some clones in this sample may be carry-over from other donors' samples.

This clonotype was found many times. This rearrangement joins TRBV29-1 to TRBJ2-2; D ambiguous. Trimming took off 3 bases at V and 1 base at J, with 6 bases between the two ends. Per germline, CDR1 SQVTM and CDR2 ANQGSEA. CDR3 length equals 13 residues. The chain's CDR3 is CSVDNRNTGELFF. For the CDR3, the DNA is TGCAGCGTTGATAACAGGAACACCGGGGAGCTGTTTTTT.

Note on this clonotype: A much larger clonotype is one base distant, so this may be a read error. The V gene is TRBV12-3 or TRBV12-4, the J gene TRBJ2-7; D might be TRBD2 (5 bases). Deletions cut 3 bases from V and 6 bases from J, with 6 bases between. This CDR3 has 11 residues. In DNA form, the CDR3 reads TGTGCCAGCAGTTTCGAGGGCGAGCAGTACTTC. Protein: CASSFEGEQYF.

The genes are TRBV5-1 and TRBJ1-2; D possibly corresponds to TRBD1 (5 bases). V dropped 1 base and J dropped 0 bases, with 10 bases sitting between them. From germline, CDR1 is SGHRS and CDR2 YFSETQ. The CDR3 length is 15 residues. The CDR3 bases are TGCGCCAGCAGCTTGACCAGGGATCCTAACTATGGCTACACCTTC. It encodes CASSLTRDPNYGYTF.

In this sample, this clonotype turned up many times. The rearrangement uses TRBV7-2 and TRBJ2-5; 9 bases align to TRBD2. CDR3 size: 16 residues. Per germline, CDR1 SGHTA and CDR2 FQGNSA. V dropped 0 bases and J dropped 4; count of bases not matched to a gene: 6. CDR3 DNA sequence: TGTGCCAGCAGCTTAGCATCGAGCGGGGGGCGAGAGACCCAGTACTTC. Translation gives CASSLASSGGRETQYF.

The chain has TRBV2 and TRBJ2-3; 11 bases fit TRBD2. Germline V lookup: CDR1 SNHLY, CDR2 FYNNEI. The CDR3 loop spans 16 amino acids. V lost 7 bases to trimming and J lost 7 bases; unmatched junction nucleotides: 13. CDR3 sequence: CASMGVTSGGSYTQYF. Here the CDR3 DNA reads TGTGCCAGCATGGGAGTCACTAGCGGGGGAAGTTATACGCAGTATTTT.

In its sample, this clonotype was seen a few times. The V call is TRBV12-3 or TRBV12-4, the J call TRBJ2-3; D is ambiguous. This CDR3 contains 16 residues. With 6 bases removed from V and 4 bases from J, the gap between germline ends came to 20 bases. The CDR3 DNA sequence: TGTGCCAGCAGAGCAACTTCTGGGGTAGGACCAGATACGCAGTATTTT. Translating gives CASRATSGVGPDTQYF.

This chain connects TRBV6-5 to TRBJ2-5; D ambiguous. Trimming shortened V by 6 bases and J by 5 bases, and 13 bases separated the two germline ends. Germline CDR1 reads MNHEY; CDR2 reads SVGAGI. The CDR3 runs to 13 residues. CDR3 nucleotide sequence: TGTGCCAGCAGCCCTCCCCGGCGGGAGACCCAGTACTTC. Protein sequence: CASSPPRRETQYF.

This clonotype was recorded a few times. The J gene is TRBJ2-5, the V gene TRBV10-3; tentative D call: TRBD2 (7 bases). V was trimmed by 4 bases and J by 5 bases, leaving 11 bases between them. This CDR3 region has 13 residues. CDR1 is ENHRY, CDR2 SYGVKD, per germline. CDR3 residues: CAISGTAGETQYF. The CDR3 bases are TGTGCCATCAGTGGGACAGCGGGGGAGACCCAGTACTTC.

The rearrangement uses TRBV11-2 and TRBJ2-3; D is undetermined. The V end lost 5 bases, the J end lost 1 base, and 13 bases lay between the germline ends. This CDR3 is built from 15 residues. Germline CDR1 reads SGHAT; CDR2 reads FQNNGV. CDR3 amino acids: CASSLQFGGTDTQYF. The CDR3 region has the DNA TGTGCCAGCAGCCTCCAATTCGGAGGCACAGATACGCAGTATTTT.

The chain uses TRBV6-2 or TRBV6-3 and TRBJ2-3, with D possibly TRBD1 on 5 matching bases. The CDR3 consists of 12 residues. From germline, CDR1 is MNHEY and CDR2 SVGEGT. V was clipped by 2 bases and J by 8 bases, with 8 bases between them. The CDR3: CASSYQGGTQYF. Here the CDR3 DNA reads TGTGCCAGCAGTTACCAGGGCGGTACGCAGTATTTT.

This clonotype was recorded many times. The J gene is TRBJ2-5, the V gene TRBV20-1, with 12 bases matching TRBD2. Looked up from germline, CDR1 is DFQATT and CDR2 is SNEGSKA (reference sequence). The ends lost 3 bases at V and 0 bases at J; junction bases unmatched: 2. The CDR3 consists of 15 residues. In DNA form, the CDR3 reads TGCAGTGCTAGGACTAGCGGGGGCTACCAAGAGACCCAGTACTTC. Protein: CSARTSGGYQETQYF.

This clonotype has just a few counts. The chain recombines TRBV15 with TRBJ1-5; no clear D gene. Trimming left V 1 base short and J 0 bases short, with 10 bases between. The CDR3 is 16 residues long. Germline lookup yields CDR1 LNHNV and CDR2 YYDKDF (reference sequence). CDR3 bases: TGTGCCACCAGCAGAGCTCCCCGCGATAGCAATCAGCCCCAGCATTTT. Amino acids: CATSRAPRDSNQPQHF.

This clonotype was detected a few times. The rearrangement uses TRBV20-1 and TRBJ2-3; TRBD1 is a possible D gene (5 bases). The CDR3 is made up of 14 amino acids. Germline V gene lookup returns CDR1 DFQATT and CDR2 SNEGSKA (reference sequence). V dropped 0 bases and J dropped 5 bases, with 12 bases sitting between them. In nucleotides, the CDR3 is TGCAGTGCTAGAGATGCCAGGGCGGAAGATACGCAGTATTTT. Amino acid sequence: CSARDARAEDTQYF.

This clonotype was picked up many times. The chain links TRBV12-3 or TRBV12-4 to TRBJ1-6; the D is unclear. V lost 6 bases to trimming and J lost 8 bases, with 11 bases between them. This CDR3 spans 13 amino acids. In DNA form, the CDR3 reads TGTGCCAGCAGGGGGAAGAGAGATTCACCCCTCCACTTT. As protein: CASRGKRDSPLHF.

The rearrangement joins TRBV28 to TRBJ1-5; no definite D call. From germline, CDR1 is MDHEN and CDR2 SYDVKM. The CDR3 is made up of 12 amino acids. Trimming cost V 6 bases and J 7 bases, with 10 bases left between them. Here the CDR3 reads CASRSAGQPQHF. The CDR3 DNA sequence: TGTGCCAGCAGGTCAGCGGGGCAGCCCCAGCATTTT.

This clonotype was recorded many times. The rearrangement joins TRBV29-1 to TRBJ2-6; D is unresolved. Germline V gives CDR1 SQVTM, CDR2 ANQGSEA. The CDR3 has 13 amino acids. Between the trimmed V and J ends, which lost 6 bases and 6 bases, there was a span of 12 bases. The CDR3 protein is CSVTSATANVLTF. In nucleotides, the CDR3 is TGCAGCGTCACAAGCGCGACGGCCAACGTCCTGACTTTC. Based on the CDR3 plus reference TRBV29-1 and TRBJ2-6, the full variable domain is SAVISQKPSRDICQRGTSLTIQCQVDSQVTMMFWYRQQPGQSLTLIATANQGSEATYESGFVIDKFPISRPNLTFSTLTVSNMSPEDSSIYLCSVTSATANVLTFGAGSRLTVL.

The CDR3 here is CASSAGTVVAETQYF. The DNA for the CDR3 is TGTGCCAGCAGCGCCGGGACAGTCGTAGCAGAGACCCAGTACTTC. This sequence joins TRBV7-2 and TRBJ2-5; 7 positions match TRBD1. In germline, CDR1 is SGHTA, CDR2 FQGNSA. V dropped 5 bases and J dropped 4; count of bases not matched to a gene: 10. CDR3 size: 15 residues.

The chain has TRBV7-2 and TRBJ2-2, with 8 bases that match TRBD1. CDR1 and CDR2 (germline): SGHTA, FQGNSA. The ends lost 1 base at V and 3 bases at J; junction bases unmatched: 4. This CDR3 has 16 residues. The CDR3 nucleotides are TGTGCCAGCAGCTTAGTAGGGACAGGCGACACCGGGGAGCTGTTTTTT. This gives the protein CASSLVGTGDTGELFF.

The chain joins TRBV20-1 to TRBJ2-3; a possible D gene is TRBD2 (6 bases). In germline, CDR1 is DFQATT, CDR2 SNEGSKA (reference sequence). V dropped 6 bases and J dropped 6 bases, with 19 bases sitting between them. The CDR3 is 14 amino acids. CDR3 in DNA: TGCAGTGCGATCGGGACTGGGGCGGGTGATACGCAGTATTTT. Protein sequence: CSAIGTGAGDTQYF.

This rearrangement joins TRBV15 to TRBJ2-7; D may be TRBD2 (6 bases). This CDR3 has 15 residues. Germline CDR1 LNHNV, CDR2 YYDKDF (reference sequence). V lost 0 bases to trimming and J lost 3 bases, with 12 bases between them. The CDR3 region is CATSRENGGHYEQYF. CDR3 bases: TGTGCCACCAGCAGAGAGAACGGGGGTCACTACGAGCAGTACTTC.

This clonotype was counted ten times or more. The chain is built from TRBV20-1 and TRBJ1-2, with 12 nucleotides matching TRBD1. This CDR3 comprises 14 residues. The V segment lost 6 bases and the J segment 8 bases; nucleotides outside the gene matches: 10. CDR1 and CDR2 from the germline V gene are DFQATT and SNEGSKA (reference sequence). CDR3 DNA: TGCAGTGCGGCCAGGGGACAGGGGGCTCAAGGCTACACCTTC. As protein: CSAARGQGAQGYTF.

This clonotype was observed at least ten times. This chain uses TRBV12-3 or TRBV12-4 with TRBJ2-1; TRBD1 matches 8 bases. V was pared by 6 bases and J by 5 bases, with 9 bases of the junction left unmatched. CDR3 length: 15 amino acids. DNA for the CDR3: TGTGCCAGCAGCAGCCCTGGGACAGGTAACAATGAGCAGTTCTTC. Amino acid sequence: CASSSPGTGNNEQFF.

The chain is built from TRBV7-6 and TRBJ2-3, with 10 bases identical to TRBD2. V lost 1 base, J lost 4 bases, and 5 bases stayed unmatched. Germline V lookup: CDR1 SGHVS, CDR2 FNYEAQ. The CDR3 runs to 16 residues. The CDR3 bases are TGTGCCAGCAGCTTAGGGAGCGGGGGGGCCGCAGATACGCAGTATTTT. Translating it yields CASSLGSGGAADTQYF.

This clonotype was seen repeatedly, ten times or more. V and J are TRBV6-2 or TRBV6-3 and TRBJ2-5; a possible D gene is TRBD1 (5 bases). This CDR3 contains 17 residues. Germline CDR1 MNHEY, CDR2 SVGEGT. Trimming removed 6 bases at V and 1 base at J, with 21 bases between. This CDR3 reads CASRKRGVDTSQETQYF. CDR3 nucleotides: TGTGCCAGCAGGAAGAGAGGAGTGGACACGAGCCAAGAGACCCAGTACTTC.

This clonotype appeared many times. J is TRBJ2-2 and V is TRBV12-3 or TRBV12-4, with D possibly TRBD1 on 5 matching bases. Trimming took 6 bases from V and 4 from J, leaving 9 bases between them. There are 13 residues in the CDR3. Here the CDR3 DNA reads TGTGCCAGCAGGATAACAGGCACCGGGGAGCTGTTTTTT. Its translation: CASRITGTGELFF.